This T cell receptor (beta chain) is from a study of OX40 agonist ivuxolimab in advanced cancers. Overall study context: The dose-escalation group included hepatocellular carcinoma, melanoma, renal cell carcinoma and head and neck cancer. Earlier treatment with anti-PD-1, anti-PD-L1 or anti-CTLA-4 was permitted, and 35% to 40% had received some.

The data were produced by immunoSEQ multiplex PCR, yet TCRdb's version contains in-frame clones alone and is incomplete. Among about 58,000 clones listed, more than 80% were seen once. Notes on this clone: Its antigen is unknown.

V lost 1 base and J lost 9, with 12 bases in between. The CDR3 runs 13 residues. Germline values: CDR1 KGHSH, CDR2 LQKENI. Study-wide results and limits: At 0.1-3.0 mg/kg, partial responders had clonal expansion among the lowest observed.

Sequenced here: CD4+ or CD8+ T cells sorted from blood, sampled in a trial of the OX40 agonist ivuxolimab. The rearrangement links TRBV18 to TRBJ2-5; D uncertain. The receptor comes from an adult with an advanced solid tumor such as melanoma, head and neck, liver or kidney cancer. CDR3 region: CASSPRQLESQYF. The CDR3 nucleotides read TGTGCCAGCTCACCACGGCAGTTGGAGTCCCAGTACTTC.